This T cell receptor (beta chain) was captured in a study of blood T cell repertoires in COVID-19. Trimming removed 7 bases from V and 3 bases from J, with 16 bases in between. Germline V CDR1 and CDR2: ENHRY, SYGVKD. The CDR3 loop spans 14 amino acids. Only in-frame clones appear in the TCRdb table, and some are missing; sequencing was by immunoSEQ multiplex PCR. The repertoire consists of over 300,000 clones, with 70% to 90% occurring once and the leading ten covering roughly 2%. Sequencing used PBMCs or T cells enriched from blood (not recorded which). This sequence joins TRBV10-3 and TRBJ2-7; TRBD2 is a possible D gene (5 bases). The receptor comes from a man aged 25-45 years who had recovered from COVID-19. CDR3: CAINELGNFYEQYF. The CDR3 DNA is TGTGCCATCAACGAACTAGGGAATTTCTACGAGCAGTACTTC.